Shown below are 31 T cell receptor beta chains from a single sample sequenced in a study of blood T cell repertoires in COVID-19. Some clones are missing from TCRdb's copy, which holds only in-frame ones; the method was immunoSEQ multiplex PCR. Of some 260,000 clones listed, roughly 88% are singletons. Sequencing was done on a sample of peripheral blood. The receptors here all came from a young woman with COVID-19, enrolled during active disease.

This chain uses TRBV29-1 with TRBJ1-2; D is uncertain. This CDR3 comprises 10 residues. Germline V gene data show CDR1 as SQVTM and CDR2 as ANQGSEA. Trimming stripped 5 bases from V and 6 bases from J, with 7 bases between. This chain's CDR3 is CSVPGDGYTF. The CDR3 DNA reads as TGCAGCGTTCCCGGGGATGGCTACACCTTC.

The chain carries TRBV9 and TRBJ2-7; tentative D call: TRBD2 (5 bases). This CDR3 contains 13 residues. The V end lost 4 bases, the J end lost 2 bases, and 10 bases lay between the germline ends. From germline, CDR1 is SGDLS and CDR2 YYNGEE. The CDR3 is CASSPGGPYEQYF. CDR3 in DNA: TGTGCCAGCAGCCCTGGCGGGCCCTACGAGCAGTACTTC.

The J gene is TRBJ1-5, the V gene TRBV6-2 or TRBV6-3; 8 nucleotides line up with TRBD1. The CDR3 has 16 residues. CDR1 is MNHEY and CDR2 is SVGEGT in the germline V gene. The V and J ends lost 2 bases and 6 bases, in that order; junction bases with no gene match: 9. Here the CDR3 reads CASSYPDRGFGQPQHF. The CDR3, as DNA: TGTGCCAGCAGTTACCCAGACAGGGGATTCGGTCAGCCCCAGCATTTT.

There are many counts of this clone. The rearrangement uses TRBV2 and TRBJ1-1; the D gene is possibly TRBD1 (6 bases). Germline V gene data show CDR1 as SNHLY and CDR2 as FYNNEI. With 7 bases removed from V and 6 bases from J, the gap between germline ends came to 27 bases. The CDR3 loop spans 17 amino acids. CDR3 region: CASINPPDSYPTAEAFF. The DNA of the CDR3 is TGTGCCAGCATTAACCCGCCGGACAGTTACCCTACCGCTGAAGCTTTCTTT. The full variable domain, in which reference TRBV2 and TRBJ1-1 provide the parts outside the CDR3, is EPEVTQTPSHQVTQMGQEVILRCVPISNHLYFYWYRQILGQKVEFLVSFYNNEISEKSEIFDDQFSVERPDGSNFTLKIRSTKLEDSAMYFCASINPPDSYPTAEAFFGQGTRLTVV.

This clone was observed a few times. The chain joins TRBV5-1 to TRBJ2-7, with D possibly TRBD1 on 6 matching bases. CDR3 size: 14 residues. Trimming stripped 4 bases from V and 2 bases from J, with 13 bases between. CDR1 and CDR2 from the germline V gene are SGHRS and YFSETQ. The CDR3 nucleotides read TGCGCCAGCAGCCCGCTAACAGGGACCTACGAGCAGTACTTC. Translation: CASSPLTGTYEQYF.

This clone was counted once. The rearrangement uses TRBV28 and TRBJ1-2; D unclear. Germline lookup yields CDR1 MDHEN and CDR2 SYDVKM. The V end lost 3 bases, the J end lost 3 bases, and 5 bases lay between the germline ends. The CDR3 totals 12 residues. CDR3 DNA: TGTGCCAGCAGTTTGAGAGACTATGGCTACACCTTC. This gives the protein CASSLRDYGYTF.

The rearrangement links TRBV11-2 to TRBJ1-6; D possibly corresponds to TRBD1 (5 bases). V was clipped by 7 bases and J by 7 bases, with 11 bases between them. The CDR3 consists of 13 residues. From germline, CDR1 is SGHAT and CDR2 FQNNGV. The CDR3 sequence is CASNRDSNSPLHF. DNA for the CDR3: TGTGCCAGCAACCGCGACAGCAATTCACCCCTCCACTTT.

This sequence joins TRBV28 and TRBJ2-1; 14 nucleotides agree with TRBD2. CDR1 is MDHEN, CDR2 SYDVKM, per germline. The CDR3 is 14 residues long. Losses at the gene ends were 6 bases for V and 7 bases for J; bases not matched to a gene: 2. The CDR3 region has the DNA TGTGCCAGCAGCCGGACTAGCGGGAGGAATGAGCAGTTCTTC. Its translation is CASSRTSGRNEQFF.

V usage is TRBV11-3 and J usage is TRBJ1-6; D unresolved. Germline CDR1 is SGHNT and CDR2 is YENEEA. Trimming removed 4 bases at V and 5 bases at J, with 9 bases between. The CDR3 totals 14 residues. CDR3 in amino acids: CASSSEGDNSPLHF. CDR3 DNA: TGTGCCAGCAGCTCGGAGGGAGATAATTCACCCCTCCACTTT.

The rearrangement joins TRBV10-3 to TRBJ1-3; 9 bases are shared with TRBD1. Germline V gives CDR1 ENHRY, CDR2 SYGVKD. V was clipped by 10 bases and J by 2 bases; unmatched bases: 3. The CDR3 is 13 residues long. CDR3 in DNA: TGTGCCACCGGGACAGGGCCTGGAAACACCATATATTTT. Amino acid sequence: CATGTGPGNTIYF.

V gene TRBV4-2 combines with J gene TRBJ2-2; D gene uncertain. This CDR3 comprises 17 residues. The V end was cut by 4 bases, the J end by 1 base, with 16 bases between. Germline V gives CDR1 LGHNA, CDR2 YNFKEQ. The CDR3 sequence: CASSLTQGAGNTGELFF. Written as DNA, the CDR3 is TGTGCCAGCAGCCTCACTCAAGGTGCAGGGAACACCGGGGAGCTGTTTTTT.

The chain is built from TRBV4-2 and TRBJ1-1; D is ambiguous. This CDR3 has 13 amino acids. V lost 4 bases to trimming and J lost 5 bases, with 11 bases between them. The V gene's germline CDR1 is LGHNA and CDR2 YNFKEQ. The CDR3 coding sequence is TGTGCCAGCAGCCTCTCACTGTCGACTGAAGCTTTCTTT. Its translation: CASSLSLSTEAFF.

This chain links TRBV30 with TRBJ2-1; a weak D match, TRBD2 (6 bases). The V gene's germline CDR1 is GTSNPN and CDR2 SVGIG (reference sequence). Trimming shortened V by 0 bases and J by 3 bases, and 6 bases separated the two germline ends. The CDR3 extends over 13 amino acids. The CDR3 DNA follows: TGTGCCTGGAGTGTAGCGGGCTACAATGAGCAGTTCTTC. It codes for CAWSVAGYNEQFF.

CDR3 in amino acids: CASSPGGTGELFF. The CDR3 DNA follows: TGTGCCAGCAGTCCAGGAGGGACCGGGGAGCTGTTTTTT. This chain uses TRBV2 with TRBJ2-2; the D gene is possibly TRBD2 (6 bases). Trimming pared 5 bases from V and 5 bases from J, leaving 9 bases between. Germline loops: CDR1 SNHLY, CDR2 FYNNEI. The CDR3 extends over 13 amino acids.

This clone was detected only once. The chain recombines TRBV11-2 with TRBJ2-3, with D unresolved. Trimming removed 6 bases from V and 0 bases from J, with 16 bases in between. CDR3 size: 16 residues. Germline assignment: CDR1 SGHAT and CDR2 FQNNGV. The CDR3 loop reads CASRSLRGSSTDTQYF. DNA for the CDR3: TGTGCCAGCAGGAGCCTCCGCGGCTCTAGCACAGATACGCAGTATTTT.

The CDR3 DNA reads TGTACTACTGGGGGCCCTAATATCCAAGAGACCCAGTACTTC. Translation gives CTTGGPNIQETQYF. J is TRBJ2-5 and V is TRBV6-5; tentative D call: TRBD1 (6 bases). In germline, CDR1 is MNHEY, CDR2 SVGAGI. The CDR3 spans 14 residues.

This clone appeared a single time. The chain recombines TRBV7-8 with TRBJ2-1, with 8 bases aligning to TRBD1. The length of the CDR3 is 12 residues. Germline loops: CDR1 SGHVS, CDR2 FQNEAQ. V was clipped by 5 bases and J by 15 bases; unmatched bases: 9. The CDR3 reads CASSRTGYEGFF. CDR3 nucleotide sequence: TGTGCCAGCAGCCGGACAGGGTACGAAGGGTTCTTC.

V is TRBV19 and J is TRBJ1-2, with D tentatively TRBD1 (5 bases). The CDR3 contains 12 residues. Trimming removed 1 base at V and 10 bases at J, with 10 bases between. CDR1 is LNHDA and CDR2 is SQIVND in the germline V gene (reference sequence). DNA for the CDR3: TGTGCCAGTAGTATAGGGGGCACCTACTACACCTTC. This encodes CASSIGGTYYTF.

This sequence joins TRBV6-6 and TRBJ1-6; TRBD1 matches 9 bases. V shed 5 bases and J 10 bases; nucleotides not matched to a gene: 24. The CDR3 is 20 residues long. The germline V gene has CDR1 MNHNY and CDR2 SVGAGI (reference sequence). In DNA form, the CDR3 reads TGTGCCAGCAGTCCCGGCCTTCTTTCCAGGGACAGGGCTGTTGGATCACCCCTCCACTTT. Translated: CASSPGLLSRDRAVGSPLHF.

The V call is TRBV19, the J call TRBJ1-2; D unresolved. Germline assignment: CDR1 LNHDA and CDR2 SQIVND (reference sequence). The length of the CDR3 is 15 residues. The germline V and J ends were trimmed by 6 bases and 0 bases, with 14 bases remaining between them. The CDR3 loop reads CASRDLDGANYGYTF. CDR3 DNA: TGTGCCAGTAGAGATTTGGACGGGGCTAACTATGGCTACACCTTC.

The chain uses TRBV6-5 and TRBJ2-7, with D perhaps matching TRBD2 (5 bases). CDR3 length: 12 residues. V was trimmed by 4 bases and J by 6 bases, leaving 10 bases between them. The germline V gene has CDR1 MNHEY and CDR2 SVGAGI. CDR3 nucleotides: TGTGCCAGCAGTTCCCCCCGGGGCGAGCAGTACGTC. This encodes CASSSPRGEQYV.

The chain joins TRBV7-9 to TRBJ2-3; perhaps TRBD2 as D (5 bases). The CDR3 has 12 residues. The V gene's germline CDR1 is SEHNR and CDR2 FQNEAQ (reference sequence). Between the trimmed V and J ends, which lost 5 bases and 12 bases, there was a span of 15 bases. CDR3 amino acids: CASSPDYSSQYF. CDR3 bases: TGTGCCAGCAGCCCCGACTACTCATCCCAGTATTTT.

J is TRBJ2-3 and V is TRBV4-3; 13 bases are a match to TRBD2. Trimming at V came to 0 bases and at J to 9 bases, leaving 9 bases not matched to a gene. Germline V lookup: CDR1 LGHNA, CDR2 YSLEER. The CDR3 is made up of 17 amino acids. The CDR3 loop reads CASSQDWGLAGSPTQYF. CDR3 DNA sequence: TGCGCCAGCAGCCAAGATTGGGGACTAGCGGGGTCCCCGACGCAGTATTTT.

For the CDR3, the DNA is TGCGCCAGCAGCCAAGATAGGAGAACTGAAGCTTTCTTT. Residues: CASSQDRRTEAFF. The V call is TRBV4-1, the J call TRBJ1-1, with D unresolved. The CDR3 sequence is 13 residues long. The germline CDR1 and CDR2 sequences are MGHRA and YSYEKL. V lost 0 bases and J lost 5, with 7 bases in between.

On this clone: The germline gene is not matched at one end of the junction; a read error may be the cause. J is TRBJ1-2 and V is TRBV19, with D uncertain. The CDR3 runs 13 residues. Germline CDR1 reads LNHDA; CDR2 reads SQIVND (reference sequence). CDR3 sequence (DNA): TGTGCCAGTAGTATGGGAGGCCCAAACAGATTCTCCTTC. Amino acid sequence: CASSMGGPNRFSF.

This clone was found once. V usage is TRBV24-1 and J usage is TRBJ2-3; 11 bases match TRBD2. CDR1 KGHDR and CDR2 SFDVKD come from the germline V gene. The CDR3 is made up of 17 amino acids. The junction had 5 bases not matched to a gene; V was cut back by 3 bases and J by 1 base. The CDR3 bases are TGTGCCACCAGTGATCCCAGGACTAGCGGGCGCACAGATACGCAGTATTTT. This encodes CATSDPRTSGRTDTQYF.

The chain joins TRBV3-1 (or the pseudogene TRBV3-2) to TRBJ2-7, with D uncertain. CDR1 and CDR2 from the germline V gene are LGHDT and YNNKEL (reference sequence). The V end was cut by 5 bases, the J end by 3 bases, with 5 bases between. The length of the CDR3 is 11 residues. In DNA, the CDR3 is TGTGCCAGCAGCAATAGCTACGAGCAGTACTTC. It specifies CASSNSYEQYF.

V and J are TRBV28 and TRBJ1-2; the D is unclear. The CDR3 length is 14 residues. CDR1 MDHEN and CDR2 SYDVKM come from the germline V gene. The V gene lost 8 bases and the J gene lost 4 bases, with 17 bases spanning the gap. The chain's CDR3 is CASDRAPSGYGYTF. The CDR3 nucleotides are TGTGCCAGCGACCGGGCCCCAAGCGGCTATGGCTACACCTTC.

The CDR3 spells CASSLGGSNQPQHF. The CDR3 DNA follows: TGTGCCAGCAGCTTGGGGGGGAGCAATCAGCCCCAGCATTTT. This sequence joins TRBV6-6 and TRBJ1-5, with D tentatively TRBD1 (5 bases). CDR1 is MNHNY, CDR2 SVGAGI, per germline (reference sequence). CDR3 length equals 14 residues. The V and J ends lost 6 bases and 1 base respectively, with 10 bases between them.

The chain employs TRBV5-6 and TRBJ1-2; tentatively, D is TRBD1 (6 bases). Looked up from germline, CDR1 is SGHDT and CDR2 is YYEEEE. V lost 4 bases to trimming and J lost 3 bases, with 13 bases between them. There are 14 residues in the CDR3. This chain's CDR3 is CASSGLQGDYGYTF. The CDR3 coding sequence is TGTGCCAGCAGCGGGTTACAGGGAGACTATGGCTACACCTTC.

The chain carries TRBV3-1 (or the pseudogene TRBV3-2) and TRBJ1-2, with TRBD1 matching 7 bases. V shed 2 bases and J 4 bases; nucleotides not matched to a gene: 4. Germline lookup yields CDR1 LGHDT and CDR2 YNNKEL (reference sequence). The CDR3 consists of 14 residues. The chain's CDR3 is CASSQTTGPYGYTF. CDR3 nucleotides: TGTGCCAGCAGCCAAACGACAGGGCCCTATGGCTACACCTTC.